This T cell receptor beta chain was sequenced in a study of T-cell reconstitution after alpha-beta-depleted transplantation in children. TCRbeta library preparation incorporated unique molecular identifiers. TCRdb passed the PCR reads through MiXCR, listing each CDR3 protein once. The table has approximately 350,000 distinct CDR3 sequences, about a tenth seen once. This clonotype showed up just a few times. The V gene lost 1 base and the J gene lost 8 bases, with 12 bases spanning the gap. Germline assignment: CDR1 SGHTA and CDR2 FQGNSA. The CDR3 is 15 residues long. The V call is TRBV7-2, the J call TRBJ1-6, with unresolved D. Sequences were derived from PBMCs from the stem cell graft donor, sampled from the stem cell graft. This TCR was sampled from a human donor who donated a stem cell graft to a child with acute lymphoblastic leukemia. CDR3 residues: CASSLDGYWDSPLHF. The CDR3 bases are TGTGCCAGCAGCTTAGACGGGTATTGGGATTCACCCCTCCACTTT.